This T cell receptor (beta chain) was sequenced during a study of blood T cells in healthy people across ages. The sample holds a few counts of this clonotype. A second PCR of about 7 to 12 cycles used a sample-barcoded 5' primer and a J-beta primer mix. MiXCR, applied by TCRdb to the 5' RACE reads, yields one record per CDR3 protein. The table has around 1,800,000 distinct CDR3 sequences, about two fifths seen once; the top ten hold roughly 24%. The CDR3 loop spans 14 amino acids. The germline V and J ends were trimmed by 5 bases and 5 bases, with 14 bases remaining between them. The chain carries TRBV12-3 or TRBV12-4 and TRBJ2-3, with D possibly matching TRBD2 (5 bases). Sample: blood. The receptor was derived from a human donor in good health. CDR3 loop: CASSPGLTRDTQYF. CDR3 coding DNA: TGTGCCAGCAGTCCCGGACTCACGAGAGATACGCAGTATTTT.